This TCR beta chain emerged from a study of T cells after posttransplantation cyclophosphamide. Regarding the study as a whole: Donor CD8+ memory clones often dominated recipient blood repertoires at later times.

As for this clone: Its antigen is undetermined.

CDR3 length: 15 residues. Unmatched junction bases numbered 7, after V lost 3 bases and J lost 6 bases. Germline values: CDR1 SGHTA, CDR2 FQGNSA. Method: immunoSEQ multiplex PCR; TCRdb's copy keeps in-frame clones and lacks some. This repertoire shows 4,500 to 6,000 clones, about 57% found once; its top ten account for about 18%. The chain combines TRBV7-2 with TRBJ2-1, with TRBD2 matching over 8 bases. The clonotype was recovered from a woman aged 60-75 years in good health, CMV-negative, and a related stem cell transplant donor. Sample: memory CD8+ T cells sorted from blood. The CDR3 spells CASSFSRGGLNEQFF. The DNA of the CDR3 is TGTGCCAGCAGCTTCTCTCGGGGGGGCCTCAATGAGCAGTTCTTC.